This entry concerns a single T cell receptor (beta chain). The data originate from a study of blood T cells in healthy people across ages. The CDR3 runs to 15 residues. The germline V and J ends were trimmed by 1 base and 6 bases, with 13 bases remaining between them. From germline, CDR1 is LNHDA and CDR2 SQIVND (reference sequence). Primers used in a second PCR of roughly 7 to 12 cycles were a sample-barcoded 5' primer and a J-beta primer mix. Each CDR3 protein gets one entry after TCRdb re-called the 5' RACE reads with MiXCR. This sample carries about 1.6 million distinct CDR3 sequences, about 31% of them seen once, and the ten largest clones take approximately 11%.

The chain is built from TRBV19 and TRBJ2-1; no clear D gene. Sequenced material: blood. The receptor was derived from a woman aged 25-40 years in good health. DNA for the CDR3: TGTGCCAGTAGTATAGGTTGGCAGCCGAGCAATGAGCAGTTCTTC. It is translated as CASSIGWQPSNEQFF.